This T cell receptor (beta chain) was found in a study of Tregs in tolerant kidney transplant recipients. CDR3 size: 16 residues. Germline loops: CDR1 SGHVS, CDR2 FQNEAQ. Deletions cut 1 base from V and 1 base from J, with 13 bases between. Here immunoSEQ multiplex PCR was the method, and the copy in TCRdb shows in-frame clones only, minus some. The sample consists of tens of thousands of clones, around 93% of them appearing once. The V and J genes are TRBV7-8 and TRBJ1-1; maybe TRBD1 (5 bases). The sequenced sample was Tregs from blood, obtained before the transplant. This TCR was recovered from a human donor who received a combined kidney and bone marrow transplant. The CDR3 DNA sequence: TGTGCCAGCAGCTTAGTAAAGGGGAGGGGGAACACTGAAGCTTTCTTT. Amino acids: CASSLVKGRGNTEAFF. The variable domain in full, completed from reference TRBV7-8 and TRBJ1-1, reads GAGVSQSPRYKVAKRGQDVALRCDPISGHVSLFWYQQALGQGPEFLTYFQNEAQLDKSGLPSDRFFAERPEGSVSTLKIQRTQQEDSAVYLCASSLVKGRGNTEAFFGQGTRLTVV.